This entry concerns a single TCR beta chain. What it binds is not known. FACS was used to enrich TEMRA cells, whereas the CD8+ and CD4+ T cells were obtained by negative isolation. V was shortened by 3 bases and J by 5 bases, with 13 bases between the two germline ends. The length of the CDR3 is 14 residues. Germline loops: CDR1 ENHRY, CDR2 SYGVKD. This entry is derived from a study of CD8 T cells in Susac syndrome. Study information: Among the Susac syndrome patients sequenced, about 6 had active disease and 8 or 9 were in remission.

Study conclusions and caveats: When the CD4+ T cell repertoires of patients with Susac syndrome were examined, they did not show any clonal expansion.

RNA in amounts of roughly 0.5 to 1 ug was reverse transcribed with random hexamers. TCRdb reprocessed the immunoSEQ multiplex PCR reads via MiXCR and lists one record per CDR3 protein. The profile shows some 180,000 distinct CDR3 sequences, roughly 94% of them singletons. The clonotype comes from a human donor with Susac syndrome. The chain has TRBV10-3 and TRBJ1-1; D remains unclear. Sequences were obtained from CD4+ T cells from PBMCs. The CDR3 here is CAISEILTRTEAFF. CDR3 nucleotide sequence: TGTGCCATCAGTGAAATCTTGACACGAACTGAAGCTTTCTTT.